The 23 T cell receptor beta chains in this list originate from one sample, sequenced in a study of identical twins. TCRdb passed the 5' RACE reads through MiXCR, listing each CDR3 protein once. The table includes some 660,000 distinct CDR3 sequences, 8.6% detected once. The same specimen was also included in a second study, on yellow fever vaccine responses in identical twins.

The sequenced sample was PBMCs. These receptor sequences come from a woman younger than 35 in good health.

This clonotype appeared a few times. This chain connects TRBV2 to TRBJ2-3; a possible D gene is TRBD2 (6 bases). The germline V gene has CDR1 SNHLY and CDR2 FYNNEI. The CDR3 has 17 residues. V lost 3 bases, J lost 0 bases, and 16 bases lay in between. CDR3 in amino acids: CASSDFSAGISTDTQYF. CDR3 coding DNA: TGTGCCAGCAGTGACTTTTCTGCGGGAATTAGCACAGATACGCAGTATTTT.

This clonotype appeared many times. The chain joins TRBV5-5 to TRBJ2-5; the match to TRBD1 covers 8 bases. The CDR3 consists of 15 residues. CDR1 and CDR2 (germline): SGHKS, YYEKEE (reference sequence). With V trimmed by 0 bases and J by 4 bases, 5 bases remained unmatched. The CDR3 region has the DNA TGTGCCAGCAGCTTGGATGGGACAGGTGGAGAGACCCAGTACTTC. Encoded protein: CASSLDGTGGETQYF. The variable domain in full, with the rest retrieved from reference TRBV5-5 and TRBJ2-5, is DAGVTQSPTHLIKTRGQQVTLRCSPISGHKSVSWYQQVLGQGPQFIFQYYEKEERGRGNFPDRFSARQFPNYSSELNVNALLLGDSALYLCASSLDGTGGETQYFGPGTRLLVL.

This clonotype was seen repeatedly, ten times or more. The chain uses TRBV12-3 or TRBV12-4 and TRBJ1-1; no definite D call. This CDR3 is built from 15 residues. V was shortened by 3 bases and J by 0 bases, with 11 bases between the two germline ends. CDR3: CASSLGSGLNTEAFF. The CDR3 DNA sequence: TGTGCCAGCAGTTTGGGTTCGGGGTTGAACACTGAAGCTTTCTTT.

In this sample, this clonotype turned up a few times. The V gene is TRBV2, the J gene TRBJ2-1, with D possibly being TRBD2 (6 bases). This CDR3 has 18 amino acids. V shed 5 bases and J shed 2 bases, with 22 bases lying between them. From germline, CDR1 is SNHLY and CDR2 FYNNEI. The CDR3 bases are TGTGCCAGCAGTAAGACCCCGGGACTTTCTGGGCCCTACAATGAGCAGTTCTTC. Translating it yields CASSKTPGLSGPYNEQFF.

This sequence joins TRBV5-5 and TRBJ2-2, with TRBD1 matching 8 bases. Germline CDR1 and CDR2: SGHKS and YYEKEE (reference sequence). This CDR3 has 15 residues. The ends lost 5 bases at V and 1 base at J; junction bases unmatched: 4. CDR3 coding DNA: TGTGCCAGCAGTTGGGGGACAGGGAACACCGGGGAGCTGTTTTTT. Translated: CASSWGTGNTGELFF. The variable domain in full, completed from reference TRBV5-5 and TRBJ2-2, reads DAGVTQSPTHLIKTRGQQVTLRCSPISGHKSVSWYQQVLGQGPQFIFQYYEKEERGRGNFPDRFSARQFPNYSSELNVNALLLGDSALYLCASSWGTGNTGELFFGEGSRLTVL.

The chain is built from TRBV20-1 and TRBJ1-1; TRBD1 matches 7 bases. V trimming: 7 bases; J trimming: 1 base; junction bases outside the gene matches: 6. The CDR3 is made up of 13 amino acids. Germline V CDR1 and CDR2: DFQATT, SNEGSKA (reference sequence). CDR3 DNA sequence: TGCAGTGATCGAGGACAGGCGAACACTGAAGCTTTCTTT. This gives the protein CSDRGQANTEAFF.

This clonotype appeared many times. The CDR3 DNA reads TGTGCCAGCAGTTTAGGCCCGGGACAGGGTAGAGAGACCCAGTACTTC. Translating gives CASSLGPGQGRETQYF. The V and J genes are TRBV12-3 or TRBV12-4 and TRBJ2-5; 9 bases match TRBD1. This CDR3 spans 16 amino acids. V lost 1 base, J lost 4 bases, and 7 bases stayed unmatched.

The genes are TRBV5-1 and TRBJ2-3; 9 nucleotides agree with TRBD1. Trimming removed 2 bases from V and 0 bases from J; junction bases left unmatched: 10. This CDR3 spans 18 amino acids. Germline CDR1 SGHRS, CDR2 YFSETQ. Here the CDR3 reads CASSLLRDRATSTDTQYF. Here the CDR3 DNA reads TGCGCCAGCAGCTTACTAAGGGACAGGGCTACTAGCACAGATACGCAGTATTTT.

This clonotype was seen ten or more times. V gene TRBV20-1 combines with J gene TRBJ2-3; a possible D gene is TRBD2 (6 bases). Germline CDR1 reads DFQATT; CDR2 reads SNEGSKA (reference sequence). V lost 4 bases to trimming and J lost 7 bases, with 12 bases between them. The CDR3 loop spans 12 amino acids. The CDR3 spells CSATGVGYTQYF. The CDR3 DNA reads as TGCAGTGCTACGGGAGTGGGGTATACGCAGTATTTT.

In its sample, this clonotype was seen a few times. V usage is TRBV6-5 and J usage is TRBJ2-7; 10 bases agree with TRBD1. With 0 bases clipped from V and 2 bases from J, the junction kept 4 bases outside the gene matches. CDR3 length equals 16 residues. CDR1 MNHEY and CDR2 SVGAGI come from the germline V gene. CDR3 sequence reads: CASSYSRTGGPYEQYF. As DNA, the CDR3 is TGTGCCAGCAGTTACTCCAGGACAGGGGGTCCCTACGAGCAGTACTTC.

The chain recombines TRBV24-1 with TRBJ1-5, with D possibly TRBD1 on 5 matching bases. Germline CDR1 and CDR2: KGHDR and SFDVKD. The CDR3 totals 13 residues. Trimming removed 9 bases at V and 2 bases at J, with 10 bases between. The CDR3 sequence is CATQGDGNQPQHF. As DNA, the CDR3 is TGTGCCACCCAGGGAGACGGCAATCAGCCCCAGCATTTT.

CDR3 residues: CAWSGAAGYTF. CDR3 nucleotide sequence: TGTGCCTGGAGTGGGGCGGCGGGCTACACCTTC. The chain uses TRBV30 and TRBJ1-2, with no clear D. The V gene lost 1 base and the J gene lost 8 bases, with 8 bases spanning the gap. CDR3 length: 11 residues. The V gene's germline CDR1 is GTSNPN and CDR2 SVGIG (reference sequence).

This clonotype has only a few counts. The V and J genes are TRBV20-1 and TRBJ2-3, with a weak D call TRBD2 (6 bases). CDR3 length: 11 residues. CDR1 and CDR2 (germline): DFQATT, SNEGSKA (reference sequence). The germline V and J ends were trimmed by 5 bases and 4 bases, with 7 bases remaining between them. CDR3 coding DNA: TGCAGTGCTGTAGCGGCAGATACGCAGTATTTT. It yields the protein CSAVAADTQYF.

This clonotype showed up just a few times. The J gene is TRBJ2-7, the V gene TRBV18, with D possibly matching TRBD2 (6 bases). With 6 bases removed from V and 0 bases from J, the gap between germline ends came to 21 bases. This CDR3 has 17 amino acids. Germline lookup yields CDR1 KGHSH and CDR2 LQKENI. The CDR3 DNA reads as TGTGCCAGCTCTATAGGGACGGCTAGCGCAAGCTCCTACGAGCAGTACTTC. Protein product: CASSIGTASASSYEQYF.

V is TRBV6-2 or TRBV6-3 and J is TRBJ2-3; possible D gene TRBD1, 5 bases. This CDR3 spans 14 amino acids. Trimming shortened V by 7 bases and J by 0 bases, and 11 bases separated the two germline ends. Germline CDR1 is MNHEY and CDR2 is SVGEGT. In DNA form, the CDR3 reads TGTGCCAGCACACCCAGGGTTAGCACAGATACGCAGTATTTT. It yields the protein CASTPRVSTDTQYF.

This clonotype was picked up many times. The V call is TRBV7-9, the J call TRBJ2-2, with 9 bases aligning to TRBD1. Germline V CDR1 and CDR2: SEHNR, FQNEAQ (reference sequence). Trimming removed 6 bases from V and 5 bases from J; junction bases left unmatched: 10. This CDR3 has 16 amino acids. Here the CDR3 DNA reads TGTGCCAGCAGAACACAGGGGGCTGAGGTGACCGGGGAGCTGTTTTTT. It is translated as CASRTQGAEVTGELFF.

This clonotype was recorded a few times. The J gene is TRBJ2-7, the V gene TRBV9, with 7 bases matching TRBD1. This CDR3 region has 16 residues. The V segment lost 3 bases and the J segment 3 bases; nucleotides outside the gene matches: 12. CDR1 SGDLS and CDR2 YYNGEE come from the germline V gene. The CDR3 DNA reads TGTGCCAGCAGCGCCACCGGGACAGCTTTGGTCTACGAGCAGTACTTC. Amino acids: CASSATGTALVYEQYF. Supplemented by reference TRBV9 and TRBJ2-7, the full variable domain reads DSGVTQTPKHLITATGQRVTLRCSPRSGDLSVYWYQQSLDQGLQFLIQYYNGEERAKGNILERFSAQQFPDLHSELNLSSLELGDSALYFCASSATGTALVYEQYFGPGTRLTVT.

This clonotype was seen many times. The chain employs TRBV9 and TRBJ2-1; TRBD1 is a possible D gene (5 bases). V was trimmed by 3 bases and J by 3 bases, leaving 19 bases between them. In germline, CDR1 is SGDLS, CDR2 YYNGEE. The CDR3 loop spans 17 amino acids. This CDR3 is CASSGTIRDVIYNEQFF. CDR3 in DNA: TGTGCCAGCAGCGGGACAATCAGGGATGTCATCTACAATGAGCAGTTCTTC.

This clonotype was counted between two and nine times. J is TRBJ1-4 and V is TRBV28; TRBD1 agrees at 9 bases. Trimming at V came to 10 bases and at J to 5 bases, leaving 2 bases not matched to a gene. Germline-derived CDR1 and CDR2 are MDHEN and SYDVKM. This CDR3 comprises 12 residues. The CDR3 reads CATGTGNEKLFF. Written as DNA, the CDR3 is TGTGCCACAGGGACAGGGAATGAAAAACTGTTTTTT.

This clonotype was recorded at least ten times. The DNA of the CDR3 is TGCAGCGTTGGGGGACTAGCGGCAGATACGCAGTATTTT. Translation gives CSVGGLAADTQYF. This chain joins TRBV29-1 and TRBJ2-3; TRBD2 aligns across 11 bases. Germline-derived CDR1 and CDR2 are SQVTM and ANQGSEA. This CDR3 has 13 amino acids. J gave up 4 bases and V 4 bases, and 1 base lay outside the gene matches.

This chain uses TRBV7-2 with TRBJ2-1; D might be TRBD1 or TRBD2, each matching 5 bases. Per the germline V gene, CDR1 is SGHTA and CDR2 is FQGNSA. The CDR3 is 12 residues long. V shed 2 bases and J shed 12 bases, with 11 bases lying between them. CDR3 amino acids: CASSLRQGVQFF. CDR3 DNA sequence: TGTGCCAGCAGCTTACGCCAGGGAGTGCAGTTCTTC.

The table lists this clonotype with many counts. The V and J genes are TRBV15 and TRBJ2-2; the D gene is possibly TRBD2 (6 bases). Germline assignment: CDR1 LNHNV and CDR2 YYDKDF (reference sequence). V gave up 7 bases and J gave up 5 bases, with 17 bases separating them. This CDR3 region has 15 residues. CDR3 coding DNA: TGTGCCACCACCCAGAGTGCGGGATTGACCGGGGAGCTGTTTTTT. Its protein is CATTQSAGLTGELFF.

This clonotype appeared a few times. The chain employs TRBV4-3 and TRBJ2-7; 7 positions agree with TRBD1. This CDR3 comprises 15 residues. Per germline, CDR1 LGHNA and CDR2 YSLEER. J was trimmed by 4 bases and V by 0 bases; bases with no gene match: 6. The CDR3 spells CASSQEPGTVYEQYF. In DNA, the CDR3 is TGCGCCAGCAGCCAAGAGCCAGGGACAGTGTACGAGCAGTACTTC.